These T cell receptor beta chains were read from a single sample in a study of memory CD4+ T cells and cytomegalovirus serostatus. Libraries were prepared by immunoSEQ multiplex PCR; TCRdb keeps only in-frame clonotypes and omits some of them. The sample lists approximately 74,000 clones; 76% were seen once. Specimen: memory CD4+ T cells from blood. The receptors were sampled from an adult in good health and CMV-seropositive. CDR3s include the opening cysteine and the closing phenylalanine or tryptophan. D genes are given only for firm matches. Clone size is given for some rows only: seen once, a few or many times, or a class if the clone is expanded.

J gene: TRBJ2-7
V gene: TRBV29-1
D gene: TRBD2
clone size: few
CDR3 protein: CSVGTSGAPEQYF
CDR3 DNA: TGCAGCGTGGGGACTAGCGGGGCTCCTGAGCAGTACTTC

J gene: TRBJ1-1
V gene: TRBV5-1
D gene: NA
clone size: NA
CDR3 protein: CASSSGEYTEAFF
CDR3 DNA: TGCGCCAGCAGCTCCGGGGAGTACACTGAAGCTTTCTTT

J gene: TRBJ1-4
V gene: TRBV5-5
D gene: NA
clone size: NA
CDR3 protein: CASSFQGEKLFF
CDR3 DNA: TGTGCCAGCAGCTTTCAGGGGGAAAAACTGTTTTTT

J gene: TRBJ2-3
V gene: TRBV2
D gene: NA
clone size: NA
CDR3 protein: CASKNGPRDTQYF
CDR3 DNA: TGTGCCAGCAAGAACGGCCCTCGAGATACGCAGTATTTT

J gene: TRBJ1-2
V gene: TRBV7-8
D gene: NA
clone size: NA
CDR3 protein: CASSFAGVDGYTF
CDR3 DNA: TGTGCCAGCAGCTTTGCAGGGGTGGACGGCTACACCTTC

J gene: TRBJ1-1
V gene: TRBV6-1
D gene: TRBD1
clone size: NA
CDR3 protein: CASIKSGQGREAFF
CDR3 DNA: TGTGCCAGCATAAAAAGCGGACAGGGGAGGGAAGCTTTCTTT

J gene: TRBJ2-7
V gene: TRBV7-9
D gene: NA
clone size: NA
CDR3 protein: CASSRSGDRFYEQYF
CDR3 DNA: TGTGCCAGCAGCCGAAGCGGGGACAGGTTCTACGAGCAGTACTTC

J gene: TRBJ2-3
V gene: TRBV10-3
D gene: TRBD1
clone size: NA
CDR3 protein: CAITQGTGGGDTQYF
CDR3 DNA: TGTGCCATCACTCAAGGGACAGGGGGGGGAGATACGCAGTATTTT

J gene: TRBJ2-5
V gene: TRBV19
D gene: NA
clone size: NA
CDR3 protein: CASSVGNRRHQETQYF
CDR3 DNA: TGTGCCAGTAGTGTCGGAAACAGAAGGCACCAAGAGACCCAGTACTTC

J gene: TRBJ2-5
V gene: TRBV11-3
D gene: TRBD2
clone size: NA
CDR3 protein: CASSLGTSGGEETQYF
CDR3 DNA: TGTGCCAGCAGCCTCGGGACTAGCGGGGGGGAAGAGACCCAGTACTTC

J gene: TRBJ1-5
V gene: TRBV6-5
D gene: NA
clone size: few
CDR3 protein: CASSRRQHTEPQHF
CDR3 DNA: TGTGCCAGCAGCCGACGACAGCACACGGAGCCCCAGCATTTT

J gene: TRBJ2-2
V gene: TRBV5-4
D gene: TRBD2
clone size: NA
CDR3 protein: CASSGLAAGELFF
CDR3 DNA: TGTGCCAGCAGCGGACTAGCTGCCGGGGAGCTGTTTTTT

J gene: TRBJ2-7
V gene: TRBV4-1
D gene: NA
clone size: once
CDR3 protein: CASSQDGNRYEQYF
CDR3 DNA: TGCGCCAGCAGCCAAGACGGAAATCGGTACGAGCAGTACTTC

J gene: TRBJ1-6
V gene: TRBV30
D gene: NA
clone size: few
CDR3 protein: CAWIREGNSPLHF
CDR3 DNA: TGTGCCTGGATTCGAGAGGGCAATTCACCCCTCCACTTT

J gene: TRBJ2-4
V gene: TRBV7-2
D gene: NA
clone size: once
CDR3 protein: CASSLAGANIQYF
CDR3 DNA: TGTGCCAGCAGCTTGGCCGGGGCAAACATTCAGTACTTC

J gene: TRBJ1-2
V gene: TRBV28
D gene: NA
clone size: NA
CDR3 protein: CASSTLFREQDYTF
CDR3 DNA: TGTGCCAGCAGTACCCTCTTTCGGGAGCAGGACTACACCTTC

J gene: TRBJ1-3
V gene: TRBV10-2
D gene: TRBD1
clone size: NA
CDR3 protein: CASRLGQGVNTIYF
CDR3 DNA: TGCGCCAGCAGGCTGGGACAGGGGGTAAACACCATATATTTT

J gene: TRBJ2-1
V gene: TRBV11-1
D gene: NA
clone size: NA
CDR3 protein: CASTTVWGEQFF
CDR3 DNA: TGTGCCAGCACCACTGTTTGGGGAGAGCAGTTCTTC

J gene: TRBJ2-7
V gene: TRBV15
D gene: TRBD1
clone size: NA
CDR3 protein: CATSVRTGKGYEQYF
CDR3 DNA: TGTGCCACCAGCGTCCGGACAGGGAAAGGCTACGAGCAGTACTTC

J gene: TRBJ2-3
V gene: TRBV5-1
D gene: NA
clone size: NA
CDR3 protein: CASSLNTDTQYF
CDR3 DNA: TGCGCCAGCAGCTTGAACACAGATACGCAGTATTTT

J gene: TRBJ1-5
V gene: TRBV2
D gene: NA
clone size: NA
CDR3 protein: CASSTGQLGNQPQHF
CDR3 DNA: TGTGCCAGCAGTACAGGACAGTTGGGGAATCAGCCCCAGCATTTT

J gene: TRBJ1-1
V gene: TRBV7-3
D gene: NA
clone size: NA
CDR3 protein: CASSLTQGTEAFF
CDR3 DNA: TGTGCCAGCAGCTTAACGCAGGGTACTGAAGCTTTCTTT

J gene: TRBJ2-4
V gene: TRBV11-1
D gene: TRBD1
clone size: NA
CDR3 protein: CASSPGTGANTIQYF
CDR3 DNA: TGTGCCAGCAGCCCGGGGACAGGGGCCAATACCATTCAGTACTTC

J gene: TRBJ2-5
V gene: TRBV6-4
D gene: NA
clone size: NA
CDR3 protein: CASSHTKGETQYF
CDR3 DNA: TGTGCCAGCAGTCACACCAAAGGGGAGACCCAGTACTTC

J gene: TRBJ1-3
V gene: TRBV6-6
D gene: NA
clone size: NA
CDR3 protein: CASSTWGARDTIYF
CDR3 DNA: TGTGCCAGCAGCACTTGGGGGGCTAGAGACACCATATATTTT

J gene: TRBJ1-4
V gene: TRBV2
D gene: TRBD1
clone size: NA
CDR3 protein: CASRGTVATNEKLFF
CDR3 DNA: TGTGCCAGCAGGGGGACAGTTGCAACTAATGAAAAACTGTTTTTT

J gene: TRBJ2-2
V gene: TRBV7-6
D gene: TRBD1
clone size: few
CDR3 protein: CASSRTGSSNTGELFF
CDR3 DNA: TGTGCCAGCAGCCGGACAGGGAGTAGCAACACCGGGGAGCTGTTTTTT

J gene: TRBJ1-1
V gene: TRBV7-8
D gene: NA
clone size: NA
CDR3 protein: CASSLVGSTEAFF
CDR3 DNA: TGTGCCAGCAGCTTAGTTGGTAGCACTGAAGCTTTCTTT

J gene: TRBJ1-5
V gene: TRBV21-1
D gene: NA
clone size: NA
CDR3 protein: CASSLSGAYSNQPQHF
CDR3 DNA: TGTGCCAGCAGCCTTAGCGGGGCCTATAGCAATCAGCCCCAGCATTTT

J gene: TRBJ1-1
V gene: TRBV28
D gene: TRBD1
clone size: NA
CDR3 protein: CASSRTGGASRNTEAFF
CDR3 DNA: TGTGCCAGCAGTCGAACAGGGGGAGCCTCAAGGAACACTGAAGCTTTCTTT

J gene: TRBJ2-3
V gene: TRBV5-1
D gene: NA
clone size: NA
CDR3 protein: CASSLEPGATDTQYF
CDR3 DNA: TGCGCCAGCAGCTTGGAGCCAGGCGCCACAGATACGCAGTATTTT

J gene: TRBJ2-5
V gene: TRBV29-1
D gene: NA
clone size: NA
CDR3 protein: CSVSEGGALETQYF
CDR3 DNA: TGCAGCGTATCGGAGGGGGGGGCTTTGGAGACCCAGTACTTC

J gene: TRBJ1-1
V gene: TRBV15
D gene: NA
clone size: NA
CDR3 protein: CATSSNRNTEAFF
CDR3 DNA: TGTGCCACCAGCTCGAACAGGAACACTGAAGCTTTCTTT

J gene: TRBJ2-1
V gene: TRBV2
D gene: NA
clone size: NA
CDR3 protein: CASGGLLMDNEQFF
CDR3 DNA: TGTGCCAGCGGAGGACTTTTAATGGACAATGAGCAGTTCTTC

J gene: TRBJ1-2
V gene: TRBV29-1
D gene: TRBD1
clone size: NA
CDR3 protein: CSAQTGGYGYTF
CDR3 DNA: TGCAGCGCCCAAACAGGGGGCTATGGCTACACCTTC

J gene: TRBJ1-4
V gene: TRBV5-6
D gene: NA
clone size: few
CDR3 protein: CASSLGREKLFF
CDR3 DNA: TGTGCCAGCAGCTTGGGGCGCGAAAAACTGTTTTTT

J gene: TRBJ2-3
V gene: TRBV5-6
D gene: NA
clone size: NA
CDR3 protein: CASSSTGRRGTDTQYF
CDR3 DNA: TGTGCCAGCAGCTCTACAGGTCGAAGGGGCACAGATACGCAGTATTTT

J gene: TRBJ2-1
V gene: TRBV6-5
D gene: TRBD2
clone size: NA
CDR3 protein: CASRRVTSGRLFF
CDR3 DNA: TGTGCCAGCAGGCGGGTAACTAGCGGCCGTTTGTTCTTC

J gene: TRBJ1-6
V gene: TRBV2
D gene: NA
clone size: NA
CDR3 protein: CASTLDPRGEHGSPLHF
CDR3 DNA: TGTGCCAGCACTTTAGATCCGAGAGGGGAGCATGGATCACCCCTCCACTTT

J gene: TRBJ1-5
V gene: TRBV7-2
D gene: NA
clone size: NA
CDR3 protein: CASSQGGGQPQHF
CDR3 DNA: TGTGCCAGCAGTCAAGGTGGGGGACAGCCCCAGCATTTT

J gene: TRBJ2-4
V gene: TRBV6-5
D gene: NA
clone size: NA
CDR3 protein: CASSASTGTFGIQYF
CDR3 DNA: TGTGCCAGCAGTGCGAGTACCGGGACATTTGGCATTCAGTACTTC

J gene: TRBJ1-5
V gene: TRBV7-9
D gene: NA
clone size: few
CDR3 protein: CASSSSRFGNQPQHF
CDR3 DNA: TGTGCCAGCAGCTCCAGTCGGTTCGGCAATCAGCCCCAGCATTTT

J gene: TRBJ1-3
V gene: TRBV5-6
D gene: TRBD1
clone size: NA
CDR3 protein: CASSLAGTGRIFSGNTIYF
CDR3 DNA: TGTGCCAGCAGCTTGGCCGGGACAGGCCGAATCTTCTCCGGAAACACCATATATTTT